The rows below give T cell receptor beta chains drawn from one sample of a study of blood T cell repertoires in COVID-19. Produced via immunoSEQ multiplex PCR; TCRdb's table is partial and in-frame only. Seen here are roughly 130,000 clones, about 80% observed once, and the top ten hold about 17%. Sequenced material: peripheral blood. These receptors all come from a woman aged 45-65 years with acute or convalescent COVID-19. Each CDR3 is given with its conserved first and last residue. D genes are given only for firm matches. Clone size is given for some rows only: seen once, a few or many times, or a class if the clone is expanded.

V gene,clone size,J gene,D gene,CDR3 protein,CDR3 DNA
TRBV7-8,.,TRBJ1-1,TRBD1,CASTTGGVRTEAFF,TGTGCCTCAACGACAGGGGGCGTACGGACTGAAGCTTTCTTT
TRBV24-1,.,TRBJ1-2,.,CATSDFDSDGYGYTF,TGTGCCACCAGTGATTTCGATAGTGACGGGTATGGCTACACCTTC
TRBV5-1,.,TRBJ2-2,TRBD1,CASSTSSGTGDTGELFF,TGCGCCAGCAGCACATCCTCCGGGACAGGGGACACCGGGGAGCTGTTTTTT
TRBV18,.,TRBJ1-5,.,CASSTGVGQPQHF,TGTGCCAGCTCAACCGGGGTTGGTCAGCCCCAGCATTTT
TRBV27,.,TRBJ1-2,.,CASRDRNYGYTF,TGTGCCAGCAGGGACAGAAACTATGGCTACACCTTC
TRBV5-5,.,TRBJ2-3,.,CASSLAVSVTTDTQYF,TGTGCCAGCAGCTTGGCCGTTAGCGTAACCACAGATACGCAGTATTTT
TRBV24-1,.,TRBJ2-1,TRBD2,CATSASPGLAGGPSGGEQFF,TGTGCCACCAGTGCCTCGCCGGGACTAGCGGGGGGGCCTTCTGGCGGTGAGCAGTTCTTC
TRBV20-1,.,TRBJ1-1,.,CSARTGSQAFF,TGCAGTGCTAGAACAGGGTCACAAGCTTTCTTT
TRBV6-5,.,TRBJ1-2,.,CASSYSTRANYGYTF,TGTGCCAGCAGTTACTCGACCAGGGCCAACTATGGCTACACCTTC
TRBV5-1,.,TRBJ1-2,TRBD1,CASSSGQGANYGYTF,TGCGCCAGCAGCTCGGGACAGGGAGCTAACTATGGCTACACCTTC
TRBV3-1/TRBV3-2,.,TRBJ2-1,TRBD2,CASSQLSGAGEQFF,TGTGCCAGCAGCCAATTAAGCGGGGCGGGTGAGCAGTTCTTC
TRBV18,.,TRBJ1-2,.,CASSPPRGEAYGYTF,TGTGCCAGCTCACCACCGCGGGGCGAAGCCTATGGCTACACCTTC
TRBV19,once,TRBJ1-6,TRBD1,CASRPLGDRINSPLHF,TGTGCCAGTAGACCCTTGGGGGACAGGATTAATTCACCCCTCCACTTT
TRBV7-8,.,TRBJ1-5,TRBD1,CASSLDRGWSNQPQHF,TGTGCCAGCAGCCTAGACAGGGGCTGGAGCAATCAGCCCCAGCATTTT
TRBV5-1,.,TRBJ1-5,TRBD1,CASSLGQGDQPQHF,TGCGCCAGCAGCTTAGGACAGGGGGATCAGCCCCAGCATTTT
TRBV6-5,.,TRBJ2-2,TRBD2,CASRGTSGATGELFF,TGTGCCAGCAGGGGGACTAGCGGGGCCACCGGGGAGCTGTTTTTT
TRBV12-2,.,TRBJ1-2,.,CASRFRWNCYGYTF,TGTGCAAGTCGCTTCAGGTGGAACTGCTATGGCTACACCTTC
TRBV19,.,TRBJ1-5,.,CASSISDRSNQPQHF,TGTGCCAGTAGTATAAGTGACAGAAGCAATCAGCCCCAGCATTTT
TRBV24-1,.,TRBJ1-3,.,CATSDLRTDLSGNTIYF,TGTGCCACCAGTGATTTAAGGACAGATTTATCTGGAAACACCATATATTTT
TRBV6-5,.,TRBJ1-4,.,CASSPRDLRGKLFF,TGTGCCAGCAGCCCCCGGGACCTCAGGGGAAAACTGTTTTTT
TRBV5-1,.,TRBJ2-7,TRBD1,CASSLRIDRGGYEQYF,TGCGCCAGCAGCTTACGGATTGACAGGGGCGGCTACGAGCAGTACTTC
TRBV28,.,TRBJ1-1,TRBD1,CASSLQGAQFTAEAFF,TGTGCCAGCAGTTTACAGGGGGCGCAATTTACTGCTGAAGCTTTCTTT
TRBV19,.,TRBJ1-1,.,CASSMKHRGTEAFF,TGTGCCAGTAGTATGAAGCATCGGGGCACTGAAGCTTTCTTT
TRBV6-1,.,TRBJ2-7,.,CASSEVGGWRAYEQYF,TGTGCCAGCAGTGAAGTCGGCGGATGGAGGGCCTACGAGCAGTACTTC
TRBV2,.,TRBJ1-2,TRBD1,CASRARTGTSYGYTF,TGTGCCAGCAGGGCCAGGACAGGGACCTCGTATGGCTACACCTTC
TRBV19,few,TRBJ2-1,.,CASSMGLEQFF,TGTGCCAGTAGTATGGGACTTGAGCAGTTCTTC
TRBV2,.,TRBJ1-2,.,CASKERDGYTF,TGTGCCAGCAAAGAGCGCGATGGCTACACCTTC
TRBV11-3,once,TRBJ2-7,TRBD2,CASSSSGGGRSYEQYF,TGTGCCAGCAGCTCAAGCGGGGGGGGCCGGTCCTACGAGCAGTACTTC
TRBV6-4,.,TRBJ1-2,TRBD1,CASSTGTGGSYGYTF,TGTGCCAGCAGTACCGGGACAGGGGGTAGCTATGGCTACACCTTC
TRBV4-1,.,TRBJ2-1,TRBD1,CASSQFGTGSSEQFF,TGCGCCAGCAGCCAATTCGGGACAGGGTCGAGTGAGCAGTTCTTC
TRBV6-5,.,TRBJ1-6,TRBD1,CASSYRGTGVGSPLHF,TGTGCCAGCAGTTACAGGGGTACAGGGGTCGGGTCACCCCTCCACTTT
TRBV5-1,.,TRBJ1-1,TRBD1,CASSFRQGENTEAFF,TGCGCCAGCAGCTTCCGGCAGGGGGAGAACACTGAAGCTTTCTTT